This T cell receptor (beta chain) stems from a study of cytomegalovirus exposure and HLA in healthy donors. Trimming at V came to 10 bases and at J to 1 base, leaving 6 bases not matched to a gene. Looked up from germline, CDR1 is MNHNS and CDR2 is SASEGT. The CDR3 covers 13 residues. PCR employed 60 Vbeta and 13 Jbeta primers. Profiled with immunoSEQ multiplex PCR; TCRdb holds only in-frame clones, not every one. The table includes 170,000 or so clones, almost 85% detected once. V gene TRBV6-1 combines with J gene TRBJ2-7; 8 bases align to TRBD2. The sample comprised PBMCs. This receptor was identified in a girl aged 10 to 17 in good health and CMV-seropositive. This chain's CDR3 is CATGGGISYEQYF. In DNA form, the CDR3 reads TGTGCCACGGGGGGGGGCATATCCTACGAGCAGTACTTC.